This T cell receptor (beta chain) originates from a study of tumor and adjacent non-tumor tissue in lung cancer. The wider study: On average, productive TCRbeta reads reached about 4.17 million per sample.

V was pared by 5 bases and J by 5 bases, with 7 bases of the junction left unmatched. The CDR3 runs 15 residues. In germline, CDR1 is SGHAT, CDR2 FQDESV (reference sequence). No cell sorting was done before RNA was extracted from the tissue. More than 3 cm separated this lung sample from the edge of the tumor. TCRbeta libraries were built with three rounds of nested PCR, modified from ARM-PCR. Via MiXCR, TCRdb re-called the multiplex PCR reads, giving one row per CDR3 protein. The repertoire consists of tens of thousands of distinct CDR3 sequences, with about 70% occurring once and the leading ten covering more than 20%. At least ten counts were recorded for this clonotype.

Sample: distant non-tumor lung tissue. This clonotype originated in a woman aged 55 to 70 with non-small cell lung cancer. J is TRBJ1-1 and V is TRBV11-1, with 11 bases that match TRBD1. The CDR3 DNA reads as TGTGCCAGCAGCCCAGGACAGGGGGCGGAAACTGAAGCTTTCTTT. Amino acids: CASSPGQGAETEAFF.